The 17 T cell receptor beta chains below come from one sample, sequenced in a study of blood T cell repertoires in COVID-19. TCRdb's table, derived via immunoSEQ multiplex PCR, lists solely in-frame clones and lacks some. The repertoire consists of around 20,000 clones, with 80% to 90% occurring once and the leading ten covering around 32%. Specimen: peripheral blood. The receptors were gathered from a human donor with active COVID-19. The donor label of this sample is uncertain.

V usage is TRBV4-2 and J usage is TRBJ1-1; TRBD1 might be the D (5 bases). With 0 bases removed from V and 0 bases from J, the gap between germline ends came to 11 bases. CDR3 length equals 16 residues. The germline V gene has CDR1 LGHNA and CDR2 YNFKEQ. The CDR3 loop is CASSQEAQGLNTEAFF. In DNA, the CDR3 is TGTGCCAGCAGCCAAGAGGCCCAGGGCTTGAACACTGAAGCTTTCTTT.

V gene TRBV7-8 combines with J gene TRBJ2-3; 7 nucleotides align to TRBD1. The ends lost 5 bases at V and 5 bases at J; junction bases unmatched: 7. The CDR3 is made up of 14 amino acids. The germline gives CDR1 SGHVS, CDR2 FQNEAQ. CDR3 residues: CASSRRQGKDTQYF. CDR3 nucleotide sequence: TGTGCCAGCAGCCGTCGACAGGGTAAAGATACGCAGTATTTT.

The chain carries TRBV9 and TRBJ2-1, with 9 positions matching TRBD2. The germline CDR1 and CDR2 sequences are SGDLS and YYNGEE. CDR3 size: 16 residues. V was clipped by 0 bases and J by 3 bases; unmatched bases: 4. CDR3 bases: TGTGCCAGCAGCGTAGTGAGTAGCGGGGGCTACAATGAGCAGTTCTTC. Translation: CASSVVSSGGYNEQFF.

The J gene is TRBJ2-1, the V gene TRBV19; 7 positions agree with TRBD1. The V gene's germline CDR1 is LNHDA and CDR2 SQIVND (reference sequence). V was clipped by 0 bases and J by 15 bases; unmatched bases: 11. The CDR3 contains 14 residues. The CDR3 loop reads CASSIELGQVLWFF. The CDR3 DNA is TGTGCCAGTAGTATAGAGCTTGGACAGGTATTGTGGTTCTTC.

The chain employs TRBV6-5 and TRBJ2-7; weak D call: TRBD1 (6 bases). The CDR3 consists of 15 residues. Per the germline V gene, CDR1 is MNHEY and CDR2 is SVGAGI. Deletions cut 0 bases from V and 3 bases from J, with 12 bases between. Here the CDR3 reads CASSYSARGHYEQYF. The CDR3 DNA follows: TGTGCCAGCAGTTACTCGGCCAGGGGTCACTACGAGCAGTACTTC.

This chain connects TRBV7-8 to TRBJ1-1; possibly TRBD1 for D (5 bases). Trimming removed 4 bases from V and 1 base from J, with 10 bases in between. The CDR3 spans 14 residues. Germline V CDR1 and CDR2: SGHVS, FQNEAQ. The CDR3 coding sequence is TGTGCCAGCAGCTCCTCTACAGGGAACACTGAAGCTTTCTTT. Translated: CASSSSTGNTEAFF.

CDR3: CASSQDALGGTQYF. CDR3 DNA: TGTGCCAGCAGCCAAGATGCACTAGGAGGGACCCAGTACTTC. The V and J genes are TRBV3-1 (or the pseudogene TRBV3-2) and TRBJ2-5; tentative D call: TRBD2 (5 bases). The length of the CDR3 is 14 residues. V lost 0 bases to trimming and J lost 7 bases, with 12 bases between them. Per germline, CDR1 LGHDT and CDR2 YNNKEL (reference sequence).

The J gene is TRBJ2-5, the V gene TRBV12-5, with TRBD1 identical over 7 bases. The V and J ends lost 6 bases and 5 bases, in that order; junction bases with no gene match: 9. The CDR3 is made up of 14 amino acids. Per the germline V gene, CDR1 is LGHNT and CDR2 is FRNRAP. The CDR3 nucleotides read TGTGCTAGTGGCGACAGGGTTGTCGGTGAGACCCAGTACTTC. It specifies CASGDRVVGETQYF.

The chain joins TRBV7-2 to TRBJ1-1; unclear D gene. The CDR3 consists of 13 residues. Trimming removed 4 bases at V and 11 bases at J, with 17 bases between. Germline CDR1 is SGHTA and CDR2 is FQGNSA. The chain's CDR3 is CASSSVAGWKAFF. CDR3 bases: TGTGCCAGCAGCTCGGTGGCGGGGTGGAAGGCTTTCTTT.

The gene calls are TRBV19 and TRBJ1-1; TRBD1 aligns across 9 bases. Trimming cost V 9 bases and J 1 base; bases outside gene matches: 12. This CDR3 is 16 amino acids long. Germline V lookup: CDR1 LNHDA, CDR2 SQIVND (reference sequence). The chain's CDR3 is CASSTLPGQGNTEAFF. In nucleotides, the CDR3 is TGTGCCAGCTCAACCCTTCCGGGACAGGGGAACACTGAAGCTTTCTTT.

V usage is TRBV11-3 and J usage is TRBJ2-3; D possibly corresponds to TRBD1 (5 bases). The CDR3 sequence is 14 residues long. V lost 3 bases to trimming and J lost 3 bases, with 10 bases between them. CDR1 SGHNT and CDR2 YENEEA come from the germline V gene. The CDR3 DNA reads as TGTGCCAGCAGCTTGGATCCAGGGACAGATACGCAGTATTTT. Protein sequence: CASSLDPGTDTQYF.

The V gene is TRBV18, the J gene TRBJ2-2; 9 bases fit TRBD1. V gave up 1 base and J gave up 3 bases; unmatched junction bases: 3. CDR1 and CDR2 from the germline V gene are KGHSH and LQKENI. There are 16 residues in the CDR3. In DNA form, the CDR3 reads TGTGCCAGCTCACCACGACAGGGGGTCGACACCGGGGAGCTGTTTTTT. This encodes CASSPRQGVDTGELFF.

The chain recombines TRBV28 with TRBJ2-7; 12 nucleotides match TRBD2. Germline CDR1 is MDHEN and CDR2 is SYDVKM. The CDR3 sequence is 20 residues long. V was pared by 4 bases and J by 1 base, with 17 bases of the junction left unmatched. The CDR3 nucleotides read TGTGCCAGCAGTTCCCCGGGGGGGCTGGGACTAGCGGGTCTGTCCTACGAGCAGTACTTC. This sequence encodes CASSSPGGLGLAGLSYEQYF. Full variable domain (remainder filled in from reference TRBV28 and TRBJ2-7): DVKVTQSSRYLVKRTGEKVFLECVQDMDHENMFWYRQDPGLGLRLIYFSYDVKMKEKGDIPEGYSVSREKKERFSLILESASTNQTSMYLCASSSPGGLGLAGLSYEQYFGPGTRLTVT.

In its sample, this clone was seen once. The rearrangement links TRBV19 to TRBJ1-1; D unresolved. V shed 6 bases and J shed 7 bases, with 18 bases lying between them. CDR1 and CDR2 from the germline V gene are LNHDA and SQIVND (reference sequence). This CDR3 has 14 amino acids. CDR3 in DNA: TGTGCCAGTAGCATAAGAGAGGGCGCTTTTGAAGCTTTCTTT. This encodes CASSIREGAFEAFF.

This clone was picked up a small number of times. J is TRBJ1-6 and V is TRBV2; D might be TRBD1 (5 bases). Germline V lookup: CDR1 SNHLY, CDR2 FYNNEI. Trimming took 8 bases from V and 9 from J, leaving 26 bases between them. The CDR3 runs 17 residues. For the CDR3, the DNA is TGTGCCAGCCGAAATTGGGCCCGTGGGGGGACTGGTTCACCCCTCCACTTT. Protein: CASRNWARGGTGSPLHF.

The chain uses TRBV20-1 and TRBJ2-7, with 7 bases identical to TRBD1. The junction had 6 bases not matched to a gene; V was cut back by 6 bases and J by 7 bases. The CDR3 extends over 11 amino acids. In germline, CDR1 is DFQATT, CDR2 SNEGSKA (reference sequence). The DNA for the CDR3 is TGCAGTGCCCTGGGACAGCGGGAGCAGTACTTC. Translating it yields CSALGQREQYF.

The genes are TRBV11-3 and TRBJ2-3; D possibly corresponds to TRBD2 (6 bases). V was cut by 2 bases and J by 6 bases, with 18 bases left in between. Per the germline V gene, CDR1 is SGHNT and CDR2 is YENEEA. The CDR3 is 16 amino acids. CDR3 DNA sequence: TGTGCCAGCAGCTTATCCGCGGGAAATGGTCGGGATACGCAGTATTTT. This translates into CASSLSAGNGRDTQYF.